A single sample is the source of the 24 T cell receptor beta chains below, sequenced in a study of blood T cell repertoires in COVID-19. The repertoire was sequenced with immunoSEQ multiplex PCR; TCRdb's copy has only in-frame clones and lacks some. The repertoire has 250,000 or so clones, approximately 89% of them found once; the top ten carry roughly 8%. The sample comprised peripheral blood. The receptors come from a middle-aged man with active or convalescent COVID-19.

This chain links TRBV6-6 with TRBJ2-3; D may be TRBD2 (7 bases). The CDR3 runs to 16 residues. Trimming took 2 bases from V and 5 from J, leaving 17 bases between them. Per germline, CDR1 MNHNY and CDR2 SVGAGI (reference sequence). CDR3 sequence (DNA): TGTGCCAGCAGTTACCGAAAGGGGGGGAGCGGAGATACGCAGTATTTT. Protein product: CASSYRKGGSGDTQYF.

The J gene is TRBJ2-6, the V gene TRBV24-1; 7 positions match TRBD2. The junction had 8 bases not matched to a gene; V was cut back by 10 bases and J by 0 bases. The CDR3 is 16 residues long. Germline assignment: CDR1 KGHDR and CDR2 SFDVKD. The chain's CDR3 is CATGPRGDSGANVLTF. As DNA, the CDR3 is TGTGCCACAGGTCCCCGGGGGGACTCTGGGGCCAACGTCCTGACTTTC.

This rearrangement joins TRBV28 to TRBJ2-3; 12 bases align to TRBD2. Germline V gene data show CDR1 as MDHEN and CDR2 as SYDVKM. There are 16 residues in the CDR3. V shed 6 bases and J 5 bases; nucleotides not matched to a gene: 9. CDR3 protein: CASSPLAGGPGDTQYF. The CDR3 DNA sequence: TGTGCCAGCAGCCCCCTAGCGGGGGGGCCGGGAGATACGCAGTATTTT. The full variable domain, its missing parts supplied by reference TRBV28 and TRBJ2-3, is DVKVTQSSRYLVKRTGEKVFLECVQDMDHENMFWYRQDPGLGLRLIYFSYDVKMKEKGDIPEGYSVSREKKERFSLILESASTNQTSMYLCASSPLAGGPGDTQYFGPGTRLTVL.

This clone has a single count. This chain uses TRBV7-9 with TRBJ1-2; no reliable D call. V was shortened by 1 base and J by 2 bases, with 8 bases between the two germline ends. The germline gives CDR1 SEHNR, CDR2 FQNEAQ (reference sequence). The CDR3 runs to 14 residues. The CDR3 sequence is CASSLGNGNYGYTF. The CDR3 bases are TGTGCCAGCAGCTTAGGTAACGGGAACTATGGCTACACCTTC.

This chain uses TRBV4-1 with TRBJ2-1, with 9 bases lining up with TRBD1. Germline V gene lookup returns CDR1 MGHRA and CDR2 YSYEKL. The CDR3 is 14 amino acids. V lost 3 bases and J lost 4; bases outside the gene matches: 1. Written as DNA, the CDR3 is TGCGCCAGCAGCCAGGGACAGGGTTACAATGAGCAGTTCTTC. Translating it yields CASSQGQGYNEQFF.

V gene TRBV9 combines with J gene TRBJ1-2, with 10 bases that match TRBD1. Germline-derived CDR1 and CDR2 are SGDLS and YYNGEE. V shed 0 bases, J shed 4 bases, and the junction held 12 bases outside the gene matches. The CDR3 runs 18 residues. DNA of the CDR3: TGTGCCAGCAGCGTAGGCATTACCCGGGACAGGGGCGGCTATGGCTACACCTTC. As protein: CASSVGITRDRGGYGYTF. The full variable domain, rest sourced from reference TRBV9 and TRBJ1-2, is DSGVTQTPKHLITATGQRVTLRCSPRSGDLSVYWYQQSLDQGLQFLIQYYNGEERAKGNILERFSAQQFPDLHSELNLSSLELGDSALYFCASSVGITRDRGGYGYTFGSGTRLTVV.

The chain is built from TRBV2 and TRBJ2-7, with 10 positions matching TRBD1. This CDR3 spans 14 amino acids. The germline V gene has CDR1 SNHLY and CDR2 FYNNEI. Losses at the gene ends were 5 bases for V and 2 bases for J; bases not matched to a gene: 3. DNA for the CDR3: TGTGCCAGCAGTCCGGGACAGGGGCCCTACGAGCAGTACTTC. This translates into CASSPGQGPYEQYF.

The V call is TRBV4-1, the J call TRBJ2-5, with TRBD1 matching over 7 bases. Unmatched junction bases numbered 9, after V lost 4 bases and J lost 1 base. Germline V CDR1 and CDR2: MGHRA, YSYEKL. The CDR3 sequence is 16 residues long. Written as DNA, the CDR3 is TGCGCCAGCAGCCTCCTCAGCGGACAGGTCCAAGAGACCCAGTACTTC. Translated, it gives CASSLLSGQVQETQYF.

The V call is TRBV2, the J call TRBJ1-3; maybe TRBD1 (6 bases). This CDR3 has 14 residues. CDR1 and CDR2 from the germline V gene are SNHLY and FYNNEI. V was pared by 3 bases and J by 4 bases, with 10 bases between. The CDR3 sequence is CASSELGAGNTIYF. Here the CDR3 DNA reads TGTGCCAGCAGTGAGTTGGGGGCCGGAAACACCATATATTTT.

The chain couples TRBV7-6 to TRBJ1-4, with D perhaps matching TRBD1 (5 bases). Between the trimmed V and J ends, which lost 5 bases and 5 bases, there was a span of 12 bases. The CDR3 consists of 14 residues. The germline gives CDR1 SGHVS, CDR2 FNYEAQ. The CDR3 here is CASSKNGGNEKLFF. The CDR3 DNA reads as TGTGCCAGCAGCAAAAACGGGGGGAATGAAAAACTGTTTTTT.

This chain uses TRBV3-1 (or the pseudogene TRBV3-2) with TRBJ2-2; possibly TRBD1 for D (8 bases). V lost 0 bases and J 15 bases, leaving 17 bases between the germline ends. Germline assignment: CDR1 LGHDT and CDR2 YNNKEL (reference sequence). The CDR3 consists of 14 residues. As DNA, the CDR3 is TGTGCCAGCAGCCAAGAGGGTCGGACAGGGAGGGTGTTTTTT. It is translated as CASSQEGRTGRVFF.

The V call is TRBV7-3, the J call TRBJ2-2; D not certain. The ends were cut back, 3 bases at V and 7 bases at J, with 12 bases in the middle. CDR1 and CDR2 from the germline V gene are SGHTA and FQGTGA. The CDR3 has 14 residues. Here the CDR3 reads CASSFRRGDGELFF. DNA of the CDR3: TGTGCCAGCAGCTTCCGCCGAGGCGACGGGGAGCTGTTTTTT.

The rearrangement uses TRBV6-2 or TRBV6-3 and TRBJ1-1, with a weak D call TRBD1 (5 bases). V gave up 2 bases and J gave up 0 bases, with 7 bases separating them. The CDR3 is made up of 14 amino acids. Per the germline V gene, CDR1 is MNHEY and CDR2 is SVGEGT. For the CDR3, the DNA is TGTGCCAGCAGTTACATACAGGTGAACACTGAAGCTTTCTTT. It specifies CASSYIQVNTEAFF.

This clone was counted a single time. DNA of the CDR3: TGTGCCAGCAGCCCCAGGGGCGACTATGGCTACACCTTC. Encoded protein: CASSPRGDYGYTF. This chain uses TRBV12-3 or TRBV12-4 with TRBJ1-2; perhaps TRBD1 as D (6 bases). The germline V and J ends were trimmed by 6 bases and 3 bases, with 11 bases remaining between them. The CDR3 consists of 13 residues.

The chain employs TRBV5-1 and TRBJ1-1, with D perhaps matching TRBD1 (6 bases). Trimming removed 7 bases at V and 3 bases at J, with 7 bases between. The CDR3 runs to 11 residues. Germline CDR1 and CDR2: SGHRS and YFSETQ. The CDR3 here is CASHRDTEAFF. The DNA of the CDR3 is TGCGCCAGCCACAGGGACACTGAAGCTTTCTTT.

The count of this clone is one. The chain recombines TRBV12-3 or TRBV12-4 with TRBJ1-4; D is undetermined. This CDR3 comprises 13 residues. The V gene lost 1 base and the J gene lost 12 bases, with 12 bases spanning the gap. The chain's CDR3 is CASSLGGVSELFF. CDR3 coding DNA: TGTGCCAGCAGTTTAGGAGGAGTCTCGGAACTGTTTTTT.

The genes are TRBV6-5 and TRBJ2-1; 13 bases align to TRBD2. The CDR3 runs to 15 residues. V shed 7 bases and J 8 bases; nucleotides not matched to a gene: 8. CDR1 is MNHEY and CDR2 is SVGAGI in the germline V gene. The CDR3: CASNRATSGRYEQFF. CDR3 in DNA: TGTGCCAGCAACCGAGCGACTAGCGGGAGGTATGAGCAGTTCTTC.

This clone was detected ten times or more. The chain recombines TRBV25-1 with TRBJ2-7, with TRBD1 as a possible D gene (5 bases). V lost 3 bases, J lost 5 bases, and 11 bases lay in between. In germline, CDR1 is MGHDK, CDR2 SYGVNS. This CDR3 comprises 13 residues. This CDR3 reads CASSEGRGHEQYF. In nucleotides, the CDR3 is TGTGCCAGCAGTGAGGGTAGGGGCCACGAGCAGTACTTC.

The V gene is TRBV28, the J gene TRBJ1-4, with a tentative D call TRBD1 (5 bases). CDR3 length: 11 amino acids. V lost 6 bases and J lost 14, with 13 bases in between. Germline V gene lookup returns CDR1 MDHEN and CDR2 SYDVKM. The CDR3 DNA is TGTGCCAGCAGCTACGGGGGGAATCTGTTTTTT. It translates to CASSYGGNLFF.

The chain couples TRBV4-1 to TRBJ1-2; TRBD1 matches at 9 bases. CDR3 length: 14 residues. V lost 5 bases and J lost 8; bases outside the gene matches: 9. Germline lookup yields CDR1 MGHRA and CDR2 YSYEKL. CDR3 loop: CASSSGQGFWGYTF. CDR3 DNA: TGCGCCAGCAGCTCAGGACAGGGGTTTTGGGGCTACACCTTC.

The rearrangement joins TRBV19 to TRBJ1-1; D is possibly TRBD1 (6 bases). The V end was cut by 3 bases, the J end by 10 bases, with 12 bases between. CDR1 is LNHDA and CDR2 is SQIVND in the germline V gene (reference sequence). This CDR3 has 12 amino acids. The CDR3 protein is CASSIPGGIAFF. In DNA, the CDR3 is TGTGCCAGTAGTATTCCGGGGGGCATAGCTTTCTTT.

The rearrangement links TRBV5-1 to TRBJ1-2; 8 nucleotides line up with TRBD1. This CDR3 has 15 residues. Trimming at V came to 4 bases and at J to 4 bases, leaving 9 bases not matched to a gene. CDR1 and CDR2 from the germline V gene are SGHRS and YFSETQ. CDR3: CASSVSGTGTYGYTF. CDR3 DNA: TGCGCCAGCAGCGTATCCGGGACAGGTACCTATGGCTACACCTTC.

This chain links TRBV13 with TRBJ1-1; perhaps TRBD1 as D (5 bases). Looked up from germline, CDR1 is PRHDT and CDR2 is FYEKMQ (reference sequence). With 6 bases removed from V and 1 base from J, the gap between germline ends came to 15 bases. The CDR3 sequence is 15 residues long. The CDR3 loop is CASSHQPGGNTEAFF. The CDR3, as DNA: TGTGCCAGCAGTCACCAGCCGGGGGGGAACACTGAAGCTTTCTTT.

This clone appeared a few times. V usage is TRBV6-6 and J usage is TRBJ1-1; D is unclear. CDR1 and CDR2 from the germline V gene are MNHNY and SVGAGI (reference sequence). This CDR3 region has 16 residues. With 2 bases removed from V and 3 bases from J, the gap between germline ends came to 16 bases. CDR3 bases: TGTGCCAGCAGTTACCCCGGCGGAGGGATCGACACTGAAGCTTTCTTT. Its protein product is CASSYPGGGIDTEAFF.